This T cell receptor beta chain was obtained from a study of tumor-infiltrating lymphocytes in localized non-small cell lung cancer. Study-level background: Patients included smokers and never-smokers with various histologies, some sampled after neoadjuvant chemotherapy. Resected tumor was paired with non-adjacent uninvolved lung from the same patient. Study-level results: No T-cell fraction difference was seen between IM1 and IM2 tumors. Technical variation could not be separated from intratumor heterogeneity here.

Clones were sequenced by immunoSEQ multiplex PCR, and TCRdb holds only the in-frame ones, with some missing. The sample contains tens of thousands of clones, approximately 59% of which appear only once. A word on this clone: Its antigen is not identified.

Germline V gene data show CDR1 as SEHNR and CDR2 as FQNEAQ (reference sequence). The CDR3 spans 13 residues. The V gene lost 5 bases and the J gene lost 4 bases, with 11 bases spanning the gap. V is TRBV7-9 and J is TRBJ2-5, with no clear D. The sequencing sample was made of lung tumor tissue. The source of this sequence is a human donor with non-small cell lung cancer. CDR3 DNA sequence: TGTGCCAGCAGCCCCAAGGGCCCAGAGACCCAGTACTTC. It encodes CASSPKGPETQYF.